The present TCR beta chain was sequenced within a study of blood T cell repertoires in COVID-19. Across the whole study: Sites across the United States, Italy and Spain contributed samples from acute and convalescent COVID-19.

Original analysis: Reference gene primer amplification in the assay estimated nucleated cell counts. The method was immunoSEQ multiplex PCR; TCRdb's version includes in-frame clones alone and lacks a portion of them. V and J calls plus clone size are reproduced from that table; the DNA served to infer D and trimming. Here the sample spans around 270,000 clones, approximately 86% being singletons. CDR3 length equals 16 residues. Germline V gene data show CDR1 as MNHNS and CDR2 as SASEGT. Trimming took 1 base from V and 6 from J; bases not matched to a gene: 10. The V and J genes are TRBV6-1 and TRBJ1-2, with 8 nucleotides matching TRBD1. Sequenced: peripheral blood. This receptor was identified in a man under 40 with active or convalescent COVID-19. CDR3 nucleotides: TGTGCCAGCAGTGAAGGACAGGGGCTTGGAGGTCATGGCTACACCTTC. This codes for CASSEGQGLGGHGYTF.